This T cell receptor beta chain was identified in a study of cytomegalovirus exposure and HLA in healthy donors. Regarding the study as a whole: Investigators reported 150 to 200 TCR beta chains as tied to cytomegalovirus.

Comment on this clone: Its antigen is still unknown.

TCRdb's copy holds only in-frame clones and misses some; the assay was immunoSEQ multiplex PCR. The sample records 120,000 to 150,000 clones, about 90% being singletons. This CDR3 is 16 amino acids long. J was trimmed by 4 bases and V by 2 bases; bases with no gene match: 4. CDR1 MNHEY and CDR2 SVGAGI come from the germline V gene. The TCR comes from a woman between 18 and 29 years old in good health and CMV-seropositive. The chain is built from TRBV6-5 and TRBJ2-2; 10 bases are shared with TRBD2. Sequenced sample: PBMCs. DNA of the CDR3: TGTGCCAGCAGTTACGGAGCGGGGGGGCCCACCGGGGAGCTGTTTTTT. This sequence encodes CASSYGAGGPTGELFF.